The 2 T cell receptor beta chains in this list originate from one sample, sequenced in a study of blood T cell repertoires in COVID-19. Repertoires were generated with immunoSEQ multiplex PCR, while TCRdb's copy carries only in-frame clones and drops some. The sample includes over 150,000 clones, under 90% seen only once; the top ten take roughly 7%. The specimen sequenced was peripheral blood. Receptor source: a human donor in a cohort sampled during active COVID-19.

The rearrangement joins TRBV7-2 to TRBJ2-7, with 7 bases identical to TRBD1. There are 14 residues in the CDR3. Germline loops: CDR1 SGHTA, CDR2 FQGNSA. V was clipped by 4 bases and J by 2 bases; unmatched bases: 5. The CDR3 region has the DNA TGTGCCAGCAGCTCCCGACAGGGAACCTACGAGCAGTACTTC. Protein product: CASSSRQGTYEQYF.

The V call is TRBV9, the J call TRBJ2-1, with a tentative D call TRBD1 (6 bases). Deletions cut 0 bases from V and 4 bases from J, with 11 bases between. Germline lookup yields CDR1 SGDLS and CDR2 YYNGEE. This CDR3 comprises 15 residues. CDR3 sequence: CASSVVAGEYNEQFF. Here the CDR3 DNA reads TGTGCCAGCAGCGTAGTGGCAGGGGAATACAATGAGCAGTTCTTC.